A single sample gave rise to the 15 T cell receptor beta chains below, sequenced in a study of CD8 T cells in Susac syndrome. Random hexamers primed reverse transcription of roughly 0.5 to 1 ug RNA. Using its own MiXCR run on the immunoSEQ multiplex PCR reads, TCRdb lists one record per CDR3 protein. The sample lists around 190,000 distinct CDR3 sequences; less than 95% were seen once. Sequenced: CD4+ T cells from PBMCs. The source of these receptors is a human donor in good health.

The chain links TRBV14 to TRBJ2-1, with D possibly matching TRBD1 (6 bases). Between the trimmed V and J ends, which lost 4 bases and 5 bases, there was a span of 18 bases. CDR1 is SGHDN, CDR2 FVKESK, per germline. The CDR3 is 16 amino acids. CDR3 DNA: TGTGCCAGCAGCCTCCTAGGCAGGGGTCGGGACAATGAGCAGTTCTTC. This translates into CASSLLGRGRDNEQFF.

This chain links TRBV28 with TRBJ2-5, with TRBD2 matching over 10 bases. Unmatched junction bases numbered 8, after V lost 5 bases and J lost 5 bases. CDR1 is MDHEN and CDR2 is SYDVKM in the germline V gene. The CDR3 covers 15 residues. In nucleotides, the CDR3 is TGTGCCAGCAGTCAAATAGCGGGAGGAGCGGAGACCCAGTACTTC. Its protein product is CASSQIAGGAETQYF.

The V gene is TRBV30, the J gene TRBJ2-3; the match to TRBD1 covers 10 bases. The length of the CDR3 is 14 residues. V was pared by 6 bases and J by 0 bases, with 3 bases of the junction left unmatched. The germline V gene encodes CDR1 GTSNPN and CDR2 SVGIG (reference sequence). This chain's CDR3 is CACDRGLSTDTQYF. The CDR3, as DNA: TGTGCCTGCGACAGGGGGCTTAGCACAGATACGCAGTATTTT.

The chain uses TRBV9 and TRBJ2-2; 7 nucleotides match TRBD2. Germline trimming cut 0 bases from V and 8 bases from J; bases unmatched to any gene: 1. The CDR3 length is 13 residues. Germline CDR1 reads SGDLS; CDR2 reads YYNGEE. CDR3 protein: CASSVELAGELFF. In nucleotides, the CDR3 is TGTGCCAGCAGCGTAGAACTAGCGGGGGAGCTGTTTTTT.

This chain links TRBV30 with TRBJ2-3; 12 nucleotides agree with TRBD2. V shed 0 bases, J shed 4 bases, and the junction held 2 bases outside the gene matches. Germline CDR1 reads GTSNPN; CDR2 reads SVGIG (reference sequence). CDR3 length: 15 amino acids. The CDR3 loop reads CAWSVGLAGSDTQYF. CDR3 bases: TGTGCCTGGAGTGTGGGACTAGCGGGCTCAGATACGCAGTATTTT.

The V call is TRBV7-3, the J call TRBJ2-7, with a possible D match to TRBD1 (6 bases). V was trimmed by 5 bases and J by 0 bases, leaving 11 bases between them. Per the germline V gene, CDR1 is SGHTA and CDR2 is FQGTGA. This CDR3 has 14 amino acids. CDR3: CASSPDRLSYEQYF. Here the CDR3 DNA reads TGTGCCAGCAGCCCAGACAGGCTCTCCTACGAGCAGTACTTC.

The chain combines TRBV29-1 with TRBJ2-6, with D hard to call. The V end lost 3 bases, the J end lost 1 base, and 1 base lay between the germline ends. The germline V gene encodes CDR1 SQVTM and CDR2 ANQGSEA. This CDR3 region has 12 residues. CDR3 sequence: CSVDSGANVLTF. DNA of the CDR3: TGCAGCGTTGATTCTGGGGCCAACGTCCTGACTTTC.

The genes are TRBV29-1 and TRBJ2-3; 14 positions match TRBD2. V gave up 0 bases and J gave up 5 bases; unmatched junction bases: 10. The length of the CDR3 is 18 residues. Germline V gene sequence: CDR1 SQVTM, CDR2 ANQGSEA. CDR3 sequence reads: CSVEDTGLAGVKGDTQYF. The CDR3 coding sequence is TGCAGCGTTGAAGATACGGGACTAGCGGGAGTAAAAGGAGATACGCAGTATTTT.

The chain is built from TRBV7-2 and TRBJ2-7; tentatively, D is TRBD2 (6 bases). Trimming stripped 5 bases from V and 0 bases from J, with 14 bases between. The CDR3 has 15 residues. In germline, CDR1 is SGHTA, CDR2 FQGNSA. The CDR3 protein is CASSISGQSSYEQYF. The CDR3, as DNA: TGTGCCAGCAGCATTAGCGGTCAGAGCTCCTACGAGCAGTACTTC.

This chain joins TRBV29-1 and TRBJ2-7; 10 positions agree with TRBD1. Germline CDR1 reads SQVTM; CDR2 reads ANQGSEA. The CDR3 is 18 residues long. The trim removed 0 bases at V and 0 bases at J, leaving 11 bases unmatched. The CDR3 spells CSVEDRVVGTGVSYEQYF. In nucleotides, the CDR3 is TGCAGCGTTGAAGATCGAGTAGTGGGGACAGGGGTCTCCTACGAGCAGTACTTC.

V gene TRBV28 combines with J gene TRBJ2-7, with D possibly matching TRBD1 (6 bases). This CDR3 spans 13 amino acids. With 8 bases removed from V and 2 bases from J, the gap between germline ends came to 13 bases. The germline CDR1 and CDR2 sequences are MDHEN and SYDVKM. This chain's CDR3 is CASSGTYPYEQYF. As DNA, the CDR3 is TGTGCCAGCTCCGGGACATATCCCTACGAGCAGTACTTC.

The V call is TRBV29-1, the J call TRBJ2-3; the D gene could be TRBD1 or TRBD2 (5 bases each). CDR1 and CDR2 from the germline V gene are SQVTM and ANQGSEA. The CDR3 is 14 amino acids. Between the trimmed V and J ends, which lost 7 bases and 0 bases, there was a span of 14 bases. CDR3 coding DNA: TGCAGCGCAACTAGGGGCTCCAGCACAGATACGCAGTATTTT. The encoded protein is CSATRGSSTDTQYF.

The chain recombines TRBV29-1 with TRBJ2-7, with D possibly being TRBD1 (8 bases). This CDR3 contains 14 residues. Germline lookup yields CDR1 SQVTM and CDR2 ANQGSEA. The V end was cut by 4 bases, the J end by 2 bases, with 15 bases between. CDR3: CSVVLQGGPYEQYF. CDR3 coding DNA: TGCAGCGTTGTATTACAGGGGGGGCCCTACGAGCAGTACTTC.

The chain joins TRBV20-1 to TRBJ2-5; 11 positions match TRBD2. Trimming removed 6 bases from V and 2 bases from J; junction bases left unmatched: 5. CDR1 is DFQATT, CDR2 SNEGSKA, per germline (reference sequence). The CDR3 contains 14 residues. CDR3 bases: TGCAGTGCAAAACTAGCGGGAGTTCAAGAGACCCAGTACTTC. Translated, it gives CSAKLAGVQETQYF.

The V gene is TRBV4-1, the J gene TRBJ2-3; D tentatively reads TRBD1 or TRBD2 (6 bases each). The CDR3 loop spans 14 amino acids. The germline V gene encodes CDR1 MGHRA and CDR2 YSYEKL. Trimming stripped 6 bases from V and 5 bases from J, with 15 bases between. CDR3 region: CASRPQGGLDTQYF. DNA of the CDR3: TGCGCCAGCAGGCCACAGGGAGGATTAGATACGCAGTATTTT.